The rows below give T cell receptor beta chains drawn from one sample of a study of T cells in Graves' hyperthyroidism and ophthalmopathy. TCRdb reanalysed the multiplex PCR reads using MiXCR and keeps one entry per CDR3 protein. The sample lists about 260,000 distinct CDR3 sequences, about 17% occurring once. Sequencing input: blood. The source is a woman aged 18-29 years with Graves' ophthalmopathy. The CDR3 runs from the conserved cysteine through the conserved F or W. A D gene is named only where the DNA matches it firmly. Clone size appears in some rows only: once, few, many, or a class for an expanded clone.

D gene	V gene	clone size	J gene	CDR3 protein	CDR3 DNA
TRBD2	TRBV28	-	TRBJ2-7	CASNPTVRTSGRAGYEQYF	TGTGCCAGCAACCCAACGGTGAGGACTAGCGGGAGGGCCGGATACGAGCAGTACTTC
TRBD1	TRBV3-1	many	TRBJ2-5	CASSQRTGQETQYF	TGTGCCAGCAGCCAACGGACAGGGCAAGAGACCCAGTACTTC
TRBD1	TRBV5-6	many	TRBJ2-1	CASSLQGVVEQFF	TGTGCCAGCAGCTTGCAGGGGGTAGTAGAGCAGTTCTTC
TRBD1	TRBV18	-	TRBJ2-7	CASSMTGTGHEQYF	TGTGCCAGCTCAATGACAGGGACAGGGCACGAGCAGTACTTC
-	TRBV3-1	-	TRBJ2-7	CASRPPGLNEQYF	TGTGCCAGCAGACCTCCAGGTTTGAACGAGCAGTACTTC
TRBD2	TRBV28	many	TRBJ2-7	CASRLLSGGSSYEQYF	TGTGCCAGCAGGTTACTCTCCGGCGGGAGCTCCTACGAGCAGTACTTC
-	TRBV7-2	many	TRBJ2-1	CASSSGGNRNEQFF	TGTGCCAGCAGCTCCGGCGGGAATCGGAATGAGCAGTTCTTC
TRBD2	TRBV6-1	many	TRBJ2-5	CASSPLAGGPWETQYF	TGTGCCAGCAGCCCACTCGCGGGGGGGCCTTGGGAGACCCAGTACTTC
TRBD2	TRBV27	few	TRBJ2-7	CASSTPSSGRSYEQYF	TGTGCCAGCAGTACTCCTTCTAGCGGGAGGAGCTACGAGCAGTACTTC
-	TRBV5-4	few	TRBJ1-4	CASSFPGGLPTNEKLFF	TGTGCCAGCAGCTTCCCAGGAGGGCTCCCAACTAATGAAAAACTGTTTTTT
-	TRBV6-1	many	TRBJ1-1	CASRNHPGKTEAFF	TGTGCCAGCAGAAATCACCCAGGGAAGACTGAAGCTTTCTTT
-	TRBV12-3/TRBV12-4	many	TRBJ1-5	CASTTQGPNQPQHF	TGTGCCAGTACTACTCAGGGGCCCAATCAGCCCCAGCATTTT
TRBD1	TRBV24-1	-	TRBJ1-1	CATSEGGSGTEAFF	TGTGCCACCAGTGAAGGGGGCTCGGGCACTGAAGCTTTCTTT
-	TRBV6-5	-	TRBJ1-6	CASSYGGPRDGSPLHF	TGTGCCAGCAGTTACGGGGGACCGCGGGATGGTTCACCCCTCCACTTT
-	TRBV6-2/TRBV6-3	many	TRBJ2-1	CASSYGGYEQFF	TGTGCCAGCAGTTACGGAGGTTATGAGCAGTTCTTC
TRBD1	TRBV5-5	once	TRBJ2-5	CASSSASGGWETQYF	TGTGCCAGCAGCTCGGCTTCAGGGGGCTGGGAGACCCAGTACTTC
-	TRBV4-1	-	TRBJ1-3	CASSQASSNSGNTIYF	TGCGCCAGCAGCCAAGCCAGCTCAAACTCTGGAAACACCATATATTTT
TRBD2	TRBV5-4	few	TRBJ2-7	CAYSGQSSYEQYF	TGTGCCTATAGCGGGCAGAGCTCCTACGAGCAGTACTTC
-	TRBV11-2	many	TRBJ1-1	CASSLEVGPTEAFF	TGTGCCAGCAGCTTAGAGGTGGGGCCCACTGAAGCTTTCTTT
-	TRBV27	few	TRBJ1-6	CASSLSRNNSPLHF	TGTGCCAGCAGTTTATCCAGAAATAATTCACCCCTCCACTTT
TRBD1	TRBV24-1	-	TRBJ2-5	CATSSADRGPGLETQYF	TGTGCCACCAGTTCAGCAGACAGGGGGCCGGGTTTGGAGACCCAGTACTTC
TRBD1	TRBV5-4	many	TRBJ2-3	CASSSDRAKGTDTQYF	TGTGCCAGCAGCTCCGACAGGGCCAAGGGCACAGATACGCAGTATTTT
TRBD1	TRBV20-1	-	TRBJ2-5	CSGGTGGNEETQYF	TGCAGTGGGGGGACAGGGGGTAATGAAGAGACCCAGTACTTC
-	TRBV27	many	TRBJ1-5	CASRKTGINQPQHF	TGTGCCAGCAGGAAGACAGGAATCAATCAGCCCCAGCATTTT
-	TRBV28	-	TRBJ2-2	CASSEFPGADTGELFF	TGTGCCAGCAGTGAATTCCCAGGGGCGGACACCGGGGAGCTGTTTTTT
-	TRBV6-2/TRBV6-3	-	TRBJ2-7	CASSPLAGGADEQYF	TGTGCCAGCAGTCCACTAGCCGGCGGTGCGGACGAGCAGTACTTC